This T cell receptor beta chain was captured by sequencing in a study of T cell responses to AZD1222 COVID-19 vaccine (dated by TCRdb to the early 2020s). Study-level background: TCR sequencing was performed for 230 to 250 trial participants, of whom about 210 were given two doses of AZD1222 and around 25 were given two doses of MenACWY control vaccine. Trial participants were enrolled by age into 18-55, 56-69 and 70-plus year subgroups, with 148, 28 and 57 TCR-sequenced participants respectively. Findings and caveats that apply to the study as a whole: Participants were mostly white British, with more females than males. The authors suggested clonal diversity may have been underestimated. Nearly half of unique spike-specific TCRs reportedly recognized epitopes outside regions mutated in the B.1.351 and B.1.1.7 variants. In the small 56-69-year group, the increase in depth fell short of significance, most likely because of low power. The vaccine-associated CD4 TCRs covered the entire spike protein, and the dominant responses fell in regions 160-218 and 743-854. Because no samples from the day 14 peak response were available, repertoires could be characterized only after the peak T cell response. A significant rise in spike-specific TCR breadth and depth was observed after two AZD1222 doses relative to day 0 and relative to MenACWY recipients. Only a handful of AZD1222 recipients were SARS-CoV-2 seropositive at baseline, limiting conclusions about previously exposed vaccinees.

Notes on this clone: The antigen it binds to is not known. No base qualities exist here, and no much larger clone lies one base off it.

Looking up the germline V gene yields CDR1 SNHLY and CDR2 FYNNEI. Unmatched junction bases come to 3, with V trimmed by 2 bases and J by 6 bases. Counted from cysteine to phenylalanine, this CDR3 has 14 amino acids. Here the CDR3 DNA is all that survives: 42 bases in frame from base 1. The time point label corresponds to: about 28 days (+/-7) after the second vaccine dose. Because spike-specific TCR depth and breadth did not differ between the two schedules, AZD1222 recipients who got a second dose at roughly 4 weeks were pooled with those who got a second dose at roughly 12 weeks. Samples from vaccinated people were obtained from the UK trials COV001 and COV002, which included a single-blind randomized controlled phase 2/3 trial of AZD1222 (ChAdOx1 nCoV-19) in healthy adults. For TCRbeta chain sequencing, PBMC samples were collected from trial participants at day 0 and at day 28 after the second dose.

The CDR3 regions of human TCRbeta chains were subjected to immunosequencing. The paper's data handling went like this. TCRs in the repertoires were matched against a reference library of SARS-CoV-2-specific TCRs that had been generated with the MIRA antigen-specificity platform. Breadth was defined as the fraction of unique TCRs that were SARS-CoV-2-associated. Depth was defined as the fraction of total T cells that were SARS-CoV-2-associated. Using the MIRA data, every spike-specific TCR was mapped to the spike region that the TCR reacted to and assigned to either a CD4 or a CD8 class. Log10-transformed breadth and depth values were compared by one-way ANOVA with Sidak's multiple comparisons tests. TCRdb limited this immuneACCESS table to in-frame rearrangements with V and J called. A share of clones is missing; checked studies link under half to unresolved V genes, and the rest is unexplained. V and J calls and clone size follow that table, whereas D and trimming were derived from the DNA. The sample table records roughly 270,000 clones; 94% of these occur just once. The leading ten clones occupy around 0.6% of the sample.

The rearranged chain carries TRBV2 and TRBJ2-3; the junction holds 9 bases that match TRBD2. This sequence originates from an adult who received the AZD1222 COVID-19 vaccine. The input for sequencing was peripheral blood, taken 28 days after the second AZD1222 dose. The CDR3 here reads CASSELLAGDTQYF. The sequenced DNA is TGTGCCAGCAGTGAATTGCTAGCGGGGGATACGCAGTATTTT.